This T cell receptor beta chain appears in the sequencing data of a study of PD-1 blockade in mismatch repair-deficient tumors. Assay: immunoSEQ multiplex PCR; the TCRdb copy retains only in-frame clones and omits some. Here the sample spans 35,000 to 40,000 clones, around 79% being singletons. The sequences come from peripheral blood, collected 4 weeks after starting pembrolizumab. This sequence originates from an adult with mismatch repair-deficient cancer.

The CDR3 spells CASSYVRAGELFF. The CDR3 bases are TGTGCCAGCAGTTACGTTCGAGCCGGGGAGCTGTTTTTT. This chain uses TRBV6-5 with TRBJ2-2, with no clear D. Trimming pared 2 bases from V and 6 bases from J, leaving 7 bases between. Germline CDR1 and CDR2: MNHEY and SVGAGI. CDR3 length: 13 amino acids.